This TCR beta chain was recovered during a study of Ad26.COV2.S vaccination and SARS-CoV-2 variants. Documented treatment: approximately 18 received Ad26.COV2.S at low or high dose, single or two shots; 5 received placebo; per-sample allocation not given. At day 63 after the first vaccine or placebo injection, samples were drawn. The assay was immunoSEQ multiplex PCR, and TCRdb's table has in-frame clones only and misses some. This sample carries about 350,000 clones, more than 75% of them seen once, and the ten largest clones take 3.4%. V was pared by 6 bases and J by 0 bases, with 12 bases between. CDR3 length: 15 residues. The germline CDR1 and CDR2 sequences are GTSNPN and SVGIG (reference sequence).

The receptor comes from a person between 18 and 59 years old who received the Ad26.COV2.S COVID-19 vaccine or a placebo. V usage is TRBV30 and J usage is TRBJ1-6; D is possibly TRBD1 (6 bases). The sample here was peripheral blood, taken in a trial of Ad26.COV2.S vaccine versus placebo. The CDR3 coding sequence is TGTGCCTGCACAGGGCTAAGCTCCTATAATTCACCCCTCCACTTT. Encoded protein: CACTGLSSYNSPLHF.